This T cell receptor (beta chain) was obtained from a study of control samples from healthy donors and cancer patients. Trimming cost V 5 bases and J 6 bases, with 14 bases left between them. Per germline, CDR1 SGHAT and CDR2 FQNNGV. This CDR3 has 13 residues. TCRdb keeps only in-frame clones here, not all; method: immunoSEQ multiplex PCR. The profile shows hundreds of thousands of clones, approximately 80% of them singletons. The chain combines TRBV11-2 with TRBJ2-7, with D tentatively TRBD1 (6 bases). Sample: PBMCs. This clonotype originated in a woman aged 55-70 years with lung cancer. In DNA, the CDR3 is TGTGCCAGCAGCACATACAGGGCTGGCGAGCAGTACTTC. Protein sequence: CASSTYRAGEQYF.